The sequence of this T cell receptor (beta chain) was determined in a study of blood T cell repertoires in COVID-19. Overall study context: Donors in the United States, Italy and Spain gave samples during acute or convalescent COVID-19. In each case, the material was cDNA or gDNA derived from T cells, B-cell-depleted T cells, or PBMCs.

Germline CDR1 and CDR2: LNHDA and SQIVND (reference sequence). The CDR3 consists of 14 residues. V lost 6 bases, J lost 4 bases, and 8 bases stayed unmatched. Original data processing: Amplifying reference gene primers gave estimates of nucleated cell counts. TCRdb keeps only in-frame clones here, not all; method: immunoSEQ multiplex PCR. V, J and clone size were drawn from that table, and D and trimming were deduced from the DNA. Of 110,000 to 150,000 clones in the sample, approximately 80% were seen once. Sequenced sample: peripheral blood. The chain combines TRBV19 with TRBJ1-1; TRBD1 matches 7 bases. The sequence came from a woman of 80 years or more in a cohort sampled during active or convalescent COVID-19. The DNA for the CDR3 is TGTGCCAGTAGCACAGGGGTCGTAGGCACTGAAGCTTTCTTT. Translated: CASSTGVVGTEAFF.